Shown below are 9 T cell receptor beta chains from a single sample sequenced in a study of CD8 T cells in ankylosing spondylitis. General observations from the study: The study identified a TCR beta motif of under ten highly homologous variants that appeared characteristic of ankylosing spondylitis blood.

In TCRdb, the 5' RACE reads were re-called with MiXCR into one record per CDR3 protein. The table has 200,000 to 250,000 distinct CDR3 sequences, more than 5.5% seen once. Their antigens remain unidentified. Sequenced: blood, either unsorted or a sorted T cell fraction (not recorded which). The receptors derive from a male donor with ankylosing spondylitis.

This clonotype was counted at least ten times. The rearrangement joins TRBV24-1 to TRBJ2-3; D is uncertain. V dropped 3 bases and J dropped 0 bases, with 6 bases sitting between them. Germline CDR1 KGHDR, CDR2 SFDVKD. The CDR3 spans 14 residues. CDR3 amino acids: CATSDHKSTDTQYF. In DNA form, the CDR3 reads TGTGCCACCAGTGATCATAAGAGCACAGATACGCAGTATTTT.

This clonotype was picked up a small number of times. The chain carries TRBV7-9 and TRBJ2-5; the D is unclear. This CDR3 is built from 13 residues. Trimming took 1 base from V and 3 from J, leaving 6 bases between them. Germline loops: CDR1 SEHNR, CDR2 FQNEAQ (reference sequence). CDR3 loop: CASSLVREETQYF. The CDR3 DNA follows: TGTGCCAGCAGCTTAGTTAGAGAAGAGACCCAGTACTTC. Filled out from reference TRBV7-9 and TRBJ2-5, the complete variable domain reads DTGVSQNPRHKITKRGQNVTFRCDPISEHNRLYWYRQTLGQGPEFLTYFQNEAQLEKSRLLSDRFSAERPKGSFSTLEIQRTEQGDSAMYLCASSLVREETQYFGPGTRLLVL.

This clonotype was recorded at least ten times. The chain combines TRBV9 with TRBJ2-1; the match to TRBD2 covers 9 bases. Germline V gives CDR1 SGDLS, CDR2 YYNGEE. The CDR3 runs to 15 residues. V shed 4 bases, J shed 8 bases, and the junction held 10 bases outside the gene matches. The CDR3 nucleotides read TGTGCCAGCAGCCCCGAAGCGGGAGGAAACCATGAGCAGTTCTTC. Protein: CASSPEAGGNHEQFF.

V usage is TRBV20-1 and J usage is TRBJ2-3, with 9 positions matching TRBD2. The CDR3 is 16 amino acids. From germline, CDR1 is DFQATT and CDR2 SNEGSKA (reference sequence). With 0 bases clipped from V and 4 bases from J, the junction kept 8 bases outside the gene matches. CDR3 residues: CSARDFSGSGADTQYF. DNA for the CDR3: TGCAGTGCTAGAGACTTTAGCGGGAGCGGGGCAGATACGCAGTATTTT.

Only a few counts were recorded for this clonotype. V usage is TRBV27 and J usage is TRBJ2-1, with D unclear. V gave up 2 bases and J gave up 9 bases, with 14 bases separating them. Germline V gives CDR1 MNHEY, CDR2 SMNVEV (reference sequence). This CDR3 region has 14 residues. The CDR3 is CASSLLGRRSEQFF. In nucleotides, the CDR3 is TGTGCCAGCAGTTTACTCGGGCGCCGGAGTGAGCAGTTCTTC.

This chain uses TRBV7-2 with TRBJ2-7, with D perhaps matching TRBD2 (5 bases). The length of the CDR3 is 14 residues. Germline V CDR1 and CDR2: SGHTA, FQGNSA. V lost 5 bases to trimming and J lost 5 bases, with 16 bases between them. The CDR3 here is CASSSDGFGDEQYF. The DNA of the CDR3 is TGTGCCAGCAGCAGTGACGGGTTCGGGGACGAGCAGTACTTC.

There are a few counts of this clonotype. This rearrangement joins TRBV10-3 to TRBJ1-1; weak D call: TRBD1 (5 bases). CDR1 and CDR2 from the germline V gene are ENHRY and SYGVKD. V was pared by 10 bases and J by 9 bases, with 15 bases between. The CDR3 has 11 amino acids. CDR3 sequence (DNA): TGTGCCACGTCCCGGGACGGGAAAGCTTTCTTT. Its protein is CATSRDGKAFF.

In this sample, this clonotype turned up many times. The V and J genes are TRBV7-9 and TRBJ2-1, with D possibly TRBD2 on 5 matching bases. CDR1 SEHNR and CDR2 FQNEAQ come from the germline V gene (reference sequence). The CDR3 spans 14 residues. Trimming took 6 bases from V and 6 from J, leaving 15 bases between them. The CDR3 bases are TGTGCCAGCAGTACCGGGATCCTCGGCAATGAGCAGTTCTTC. Protein product: CASSTGILGNEQFF.

Regarding this clonotype: A clone one base away is much larger, so this may be a read error. J is TRBJ1-2 and V is TRBV6-5; D unclear. V shed 2 bases and J shed 8 bases, with 18 bases lying between them. Germline loops: CDR1 MNHEY, CDR2 SVGAGI. The CDR3 is 15 residues long. This chain's CDR3 is CASSYRASEAGGYTF. CDR3 sequence (DNA): TGTGCCAGCAGTTACCGGGCTAGCGAAGCGGGCGGCTACACCTTC.